This TCR beta chain was documented in a study of cytomegalovirus exposure and HLA in healthy donors. Study-wide results and caveats: Presence/absence results assume similar sequencing depth per donor, which may not hold. The study listed approximately 160 cytomegalovirus-associated TCR beta chains. CMV antigen specificity of a few CMV-associated chains was confirmed in vitro. Association of a missense DCLRE1C variant with TCR beta V- and J-gene trimming was reported in a later analysis.

PCR primers comprised 60 Vbeta and 13 Jbeta primers. Measured with immunoSEQ multiplex PCR; TCRdb has only the in-frame clones, and not every one. The sample holds some 200,000 clones. As regards this clone: Its cognate antigen is unknown.

The CDR3 consists of 14 residues. The V end lost 1 base, the J end lost 5 bases, and 11 bases lay between the germline ends. Germline V lookup: CDR1 SEHNR, CDR2 FQNEAQ (reference sequence). The TCR originated in a boy younger than 18 in good health and CMV-seronegative. The sequenced sample was PBMCs. The chain employs TRBV7-9 and TRBJ2-5; D possibly corresponds to TRBD1 (6 bases). The CDR3 DNA reads TGTGCCAGCAGCTTAGAACAGGGAAGGGAGACCCAGTACTTC. Its translation is CASSLEQGRETQYF.